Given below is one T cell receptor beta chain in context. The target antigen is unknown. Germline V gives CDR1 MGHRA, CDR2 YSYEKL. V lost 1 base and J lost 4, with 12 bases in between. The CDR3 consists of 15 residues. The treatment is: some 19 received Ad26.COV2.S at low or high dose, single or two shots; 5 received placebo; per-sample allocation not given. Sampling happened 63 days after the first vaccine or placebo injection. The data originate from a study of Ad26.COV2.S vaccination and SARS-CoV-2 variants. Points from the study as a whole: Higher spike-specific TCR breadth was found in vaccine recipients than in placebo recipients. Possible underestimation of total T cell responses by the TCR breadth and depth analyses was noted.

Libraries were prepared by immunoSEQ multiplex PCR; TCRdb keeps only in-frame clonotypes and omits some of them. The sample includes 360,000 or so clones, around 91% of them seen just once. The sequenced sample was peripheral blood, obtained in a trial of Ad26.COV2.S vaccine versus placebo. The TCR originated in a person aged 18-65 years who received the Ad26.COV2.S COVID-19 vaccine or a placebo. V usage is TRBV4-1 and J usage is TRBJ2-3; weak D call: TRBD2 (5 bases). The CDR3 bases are TGCGCCAGCAGCCAAGTCCCGGGGAGCGCAGATACGCAGTATTTT. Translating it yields CASSQVPGSADTQYF.